Below are 27 T cell receptor beta chains sequenced from a single sample in a study of OX40 agonist ivuxolimab in advanced cancers. The method was immunoSEQ multiplex PCR; TCRdb's version includes in-frame clones alone and lacks a portion of them. The repertoire holds 45,000 to 50,000 clones, with about nine tenths as singletons. Specimen: CD4+ or CD8+ T cells sorted from blood, collected in a trial of the OX40 agonist ivuxolimab. The origin of the receptors is an adult with an advanced solid tumor such as melanoma, head and neck, liver or kidney cancer.

The chain has TRBV2 and TRBJ1-5; D is unresolved. The length of the CDR3 is 15 residues. The germline V gene has CDR1 SNHLY and CDR2 FYNNEI. V lost 7 bases to trimming and J lost 6 bases, with 19 bases between them. The CDR3 region is CASMTPEGDRQPQHF. CDR3 nucleotides: TGTGCCAGCATGACCCCGGAGGGAGATCGTCAGCCCCAGCATTTT.

The V call is TRBV6-6, the J call TRBJ1-1; 10 nucleotides match TRBD1. CDR1 and CDR2 from the germline V gene are MNHNY and SVGAGI (reference sequence). Trimming took 10 bases from V and 4 from J; bases not matched to a gene: 12. The CDR3 spans 15 residues. The CDR3 here is CAKNRDRGRGTEAFF. CDR3 nucleotides: TGTGCCAAGAACCGGGACAGGGGAAGGGGCACTGAAGCTTTCTTT.

The rearrangement uses TRBV7-8 and TRBJ1-1; D is unresolved. Trimming stripped 0 bases from V and 4 bases from J, with 3 bases between. The CDR3 length is 12 residues. Germline lookup yields CDR1 SGHVS and CDR2 FQNEAQ. CDR3 sequence (DNA): TGTGCCAGCAGCTTAGCGAGCACTGAAGCTTTCTTT. Translation: CASSLASTEAFF.

This clone was counted only a few times. V and J are TRBV18 and TRBJ2-7; 8 bases match TRBD1. With V trimmed by 6 bases and J by 6 bases, 4 bases remained unmatched. Germline V gene lookup returns CDR1 KGHSH and CDR2 LQKENI. The CDR3 is 12 residues long. The CDR3 bases are TGTGCCAGCTCGACAGGGGAGAGCGAGCAGTACTTC. Its translation is CASSTGESEQYF.

This CDR3 reads CSVELASGGNEQFF. CDR3 nucleotides: TGCAGCGTTGAGTTGGCCAGCGGGGGTAATGAGCAGTTCTTC. The chain has TRBV29-1 and TRBJ2-1, with 8 bases fitting TRBD2. Trimming took 3 bases from V and 7 from J; bases not matched to a gene: 8. Germline V gene lookup returns CDR1 SQVTM and CDR2 ANQGSEA. This CDR3 has 14 amino acids.

J is TRBJ1-3 and V is TRBV7-9, with 7 bases identical to TRBD1. Looked up from germline, CDR1 is SEHNR and CDR2 is FQNEAQ (reference sequence). J lost 2 bases, V lost 5 bases, and 3 bases had no gene match. The CDR3 spans 14 residues. The CDR3 here is CASSPTGTGNTIYF. The DNA for the CDR3 is TGTGCCAGCAGCCCGACAGGGACTGGAAACACCATATATTTT.

This chain joins TRBV19 and TRBJ2-1, with 14 nucleotides matching TRBD2. With 9 bases clipped from V and 1 base from J, the junction kept 8 bases outside the gene matches. Germline V gene data show CDR1 as LNHDA and CDR2 as SQIVND (reference sequence). The length of the CDR3 is 17 residues. The CDR3 region has the DNA TGTGCCAGCAGTGGGACTAGCGGGGGCCCTTCCTACAATGAGCAGTTCTTC. Encoded protein: CASSGTSGGPSYNEQFF. The full variable domain, completed using reference TRBV19 and TRBJ2-1, is DGGITQSPKYLFRKEGQNVTLSCEQNLNHDAMYWYRQDPGQGLRLIYYSQIVNDFQKGDIAEGYSVSREKKESFPLTVTSAQKNPTAFYLCASSGTSGGPSYNEQFFGPGTRLTVL.

J is TRBJ2-2 and V is TRBV29-1; 9 bases match TRBD2. The germline V gene encodes CDR1 SQVTM and CDR2 ANQGSEA. With V trimmed by 4 bases and J by 2 bases, 2 bases remained unmatched. This CDR3 has 14 amino acids. CDR3 in amino acids: CSVGSGGNTGELFF. The CDR3 nucleotides are TGCAGCGTTGGTAGCGGGGGAAACACCGGGGAGCTGTTTTTT.

V gene TRBV7-6 combines with J gene TRBJ1-6; no clear D gene. This CDR3 spans 16 amino acids. Looked up from germline, CDR1 is SGHVS and CDR2 is FNYEAQ. V was cut by 5 bases and J by 8 bases, with 19 bases left in between. CDR3 coding DNA: TGTGCCAGCAGCCCGACGGTGAGCGGGTCGGATTCACCCCTCCACTTT. Encoded protein: CASSPTVSGSDSPLHF.

The V gene is TRBV19, the J gene TRBJ1-3, with D tentatively TRBD1 (6 bases). Germline loops: CDR1 LNHDA, CDR2 SQIVND (reference sequence). V lost 10 bases to trimming and J lost 9 bases, with 19 bases between them. The CDR3 sequence is 13 residues long. The CDR3 spells CATRTDGIGTIYF. The CDR3 DNA follows: TGTGCCACCCGGACAGATGGGATAGGCACCATATATTTT. Full variable domain (missing parts from reference TRBV19 and TRBJ1-3): DGGITQSPKYLFRKEGQNVTLSCEQNLNHDAMYWYRQDPGQGLRLIYYSQIVNDFQKGDIAEGYSVSREKKESFPLTVTSAQKNPTAFYLCATRTDGIGTIYFGEGSWLTVV.

The chain links TRBV2 to TRBJ1-1; TRBD1 aligns across 12 bases. CDR3 length: 16 residues. V shed 4 bases, J shed 10 bases, and the junction held 13 bases outside the gene matches. Germline CDR1 is SNHLY and CDR2 is FYNNEI. CDR3 in amino acids: CASSGLRDRGRLGAFF. Here the CDR3 DNA reads TGTGCCAGCAGTGGTCTCAGGGACAGGGGGCGGCTGGGAGCTTTCTTT.

The CDR3 nucleotides are TGTGCCAGCCACGAGGGGGGAGCTGGAAACACCATATATTTT. Its translation: CASHEGGAGNTIYF. The chain uses TRBV5-6 and TRBJ1-3; tentatively, D is TRBD1 (6 bases). V was cut by 7 bases and J by 2 bases, with 13 bases left in between. The CDR3 spans 14 residues. The V gene's germline CDR1 is SGHDT and CDR2 YYEEEE. The full variable domain, in which reference TRBV5-6 and TRBJ1-3 provide the parts outside the CDR3, is DAGVTQSPTHLIKTRGQQVTLRCSPKSGHDTVSWYQQALGQGPQFIFQYYEEEERQRGNFPDRFSGHQFPNYSSELNVNALLLGDSALYLCASHEGGAGNTIYFGEGSWLTVV.

The genes are TRBV28 and TRBJ2-7, with D possibly called TRBD1 or TRBD2 (5 bases each). Germline CDR1 and CDR2: MDHEN and SYDVKM. There are 14 residues in the CDR3. V gave up 6 bases and J gave up 7 bases, with 19 bases separating them. CDR3 coding DNA: TGTGCCAGCAGCTCCCTAGGGGAGAGTGGGGAGCAGTACTTC. Translating gives CASSSLGESGEQYF.

The chain is built from TRBV10-3 and TRBJ1-2; 9 positions match TRBD1. The CDR3 runs 16 residues. The V gene end was trimmed by 0 bases and the J gene end by 1 base; junction bases not matched to a gene: 3. Germline V lookup: CDR1 ENHRY, CDR2 SYGVKD. CDR3 DNA: TGTGCCATCAGTGAGTCTCCGACAGGGGGTAACTATGGCTACACCTTC. Its protein is CAISESPTGGNYGYTF.

The genes are TRBV7-9 and TRBJ2-5; 7 bases agree with TRBD1. Germline V gene sequence: CDR1 SEHNR, CDR2 FQNEAQ (reference sequence). The junction had 9 bases not matched to a gene; V was cut back by 4 bases and J by 4 bases. This CDR3 has 15 amino acids. CDR3 protein: CASSSTGAGIETQYF. The DNA for the CDR3 is TGTGCCAGCAGCTCCACAGGGGCCGGTATAGAGACCCAGTACTTC.

This chain's CDR3 is CASSWGGQNEQYV. DNA for the CDR3: TGTGCCAGCAGCTGGGGTGGGCAAAACGAGCAGTACGTC. The chain recombines TRBV5-4 with TRBJ2-7; D gene uncertain. The CDR3 loop spans 13 amino acids. The V end lost 3 bases, the J end lost 5 bases, and 12 bases lay between the germline ends. Germline CDR1 is SGHNT and CDR2 is YYREEE (reference sequence).

The chain carries TRBV5-4 and TRBJ1-5, with no clear D. In germline, CDR1 is SGHNT, CDR2 YYREEE (reference sequence). Trimming removed 0 bases from V and 6 bases from J, with 10 bases in between. The CDR3 runs 14 residues. The CDR3 here is CASSLEGTGQPQHF. In nucleotides, the CDR3 is TGTGCCAGCAGCTTGGAGGGTACGGGTCAGCCCCAGCATTTT.

This chain joins TRBV19 and TRBJ1-3; D not certain. CDR3 length: 12 amino acids. Germline CDR1 LNHDA, CDR2 SQIVND (reference sequence). V lost 3 bases to trimming and J lost 3 bases, with 3 bases between them. CDR3 sequence (DNA): TGTGCCAGTAGTATTGGTGGAAACACCATATATTTT. Translating gives CASSIGGNTIYF.

The rearrangement joins TRBV6-5 to TRBJ1-1; 9 nucleotides line up with TRBD1. Trimming cost V 5 bases and J 5 bases; bases outside gene matches: 6. The CDR3 runs to 14 residues. Germline V gene lookup returns CDR1 MNHEY and CDR2 SVGAGI. Here the CDR3 DNA reads TGTGCCAGCAGTCCACAGGGGGCGGGTACTGAAGCTTTCTTT. This codes for CASSPQGAGTEAFF.

This clone was recorded only once. The V call is TRBV7-6, the J call TRBJ2-7, with 11 bases matching TRBD1. The V and J ends lost 4 bases and 2 bases, in that order; junction bases with no gene match: 4. The CDR3 is 15 residues long. The V gene's germline CDR1 is SGHVS and CDR2 FNYEAQ. The CDR3 DNA is TGTGCCAGCAGCTCGGGACAGGGGGGCGCCTACGAGCAGTACGTC. This gives the protein CASSSGQGGAYEQYV.

The chain has TRBV4-3 and TRBJ2-7; D call uncertain. V shed 0 bases and J shed 6 bases, with 9 bases lying between them. Per germline, CDR1 LGHNA and CDR2 YSLEER. This CDR3 is 13 amino acids long. The CDR3 DNA is TGCGCCAGCAGCCAAGACTCCGGAAGCGAGCAGTACTTC. Translating gives CASSQDSGSEQYF.

The chain links TRBV5-1 to TRBJ1-4; D gene ambiguous. The CDR3 runs 14 residues. V shed 2 bases and J shed 1 base, with 6 bases lying between them. CDR1 is SGHRS and CDR2 is YFSETQ in the germline V gene. The CDR3 is CASSFAGTNEKLFF. DNA of the CDR3: TGCGCCAGCAGCTTTGCGGGAACTAATGAAAAACTGTTTTTT.

This clone was observed once. This sequence joins TRBV5-8 and TRBJ2-3; D may correspond to TRBD1 or TRBD2 (5 bases each). This CDR3 is 14 amino acids long. Germline CDR1 is SGHTS and CDR2 is YDEGEE. Trimming removed 4 bases at V and 2 bases at J, with 11 bases between. CDR3 sequence (DNA): TGTGCCAGCAGCGGGACGGGTCTCACAGATACGCAGTATTTT. Amino acid sequence: CASSGTGLTDTQYF.

The J gene is TRBJ2-7, the V gene TRBV5-1; D may be TRBD1 (6 bases). The V and J ends lost 3 bases and 3 bases respectively, with 16 bases between them. Germline-derived CDR1 and CDR2 are SGHRS and YFSETQ. The CDR3 runs to 15 residues. The CDR3 nucleotides are TGCGCCAGCAGCTCGGACAACAGGGTCTACTACGAGCAGTACTTC. Encoded protein: CASSSDNRVYYEQYF. Together with reference TRBV5-1 and TRBJ2-7, the CDR3 gives the full variable domain: KAGVTQTPRYLIKTRGQQVTLSCSPISGHRSVSWYQQTPGQGLQFLFEYFSETQRNKGNFPGRFSGRQFSNSRSEMNVSTLELGDSALYLCASSSDNRVYYEQYFGPGTRLTVT.

The chain recombines TRBV28 with TRBJ1-2, with unresolved D. The CDR3 covers 13 residues. V gave up 4 bases and J gave up 4 bases, with 10 bases separating them. Germline lookup yields CDR1 MDHEN and CDR2 SYDVKM. CDR3 residues: CASSSPQIYGYTF. The CDR3 region has the DNA TGTGCCAGCAGTTCCCCACAGATCTATGGCTACACCTTC.

V gene TRBV7-7 combines with J gene TRBJ2-2, with D perhaps given as TRBD1 or TRBD2 (5 bases each). Germline-derived CDR1 and CDR2 are SSHAT and FNYEAQ (reference sequence). V dropped 4 bases and J dropped 6 bases, with 12 bases sitting between them. CDR3 size: 14 residues. CDR3 region: CASSSGPGPGELFF. The CDR3 nucleotides are TGTGCCAGCAGCTCGGGGCCAGGCCCCGGGGAGCTGTTTTTT.

This clone was recorded once. The rearrangement uses TRBV28 and TRBJ2-5; D tentatively fits TRBD1 or TRBD2 (5 bases each). V was clipped by 6 bases and J by 1 base, with 18 bases between them. The germline V gene encodes CDR1 MDHEN and CDR2 SYDVKM. The CDR3 sequence is 16 residues long. In DNA form, the CDR3 reads TGTGCCAGCAGCTCTATACGGGGCTCTCCCCAAGAGACCCAGTACTTC. Encoded protein: CASSSIRGSPQETQYF.